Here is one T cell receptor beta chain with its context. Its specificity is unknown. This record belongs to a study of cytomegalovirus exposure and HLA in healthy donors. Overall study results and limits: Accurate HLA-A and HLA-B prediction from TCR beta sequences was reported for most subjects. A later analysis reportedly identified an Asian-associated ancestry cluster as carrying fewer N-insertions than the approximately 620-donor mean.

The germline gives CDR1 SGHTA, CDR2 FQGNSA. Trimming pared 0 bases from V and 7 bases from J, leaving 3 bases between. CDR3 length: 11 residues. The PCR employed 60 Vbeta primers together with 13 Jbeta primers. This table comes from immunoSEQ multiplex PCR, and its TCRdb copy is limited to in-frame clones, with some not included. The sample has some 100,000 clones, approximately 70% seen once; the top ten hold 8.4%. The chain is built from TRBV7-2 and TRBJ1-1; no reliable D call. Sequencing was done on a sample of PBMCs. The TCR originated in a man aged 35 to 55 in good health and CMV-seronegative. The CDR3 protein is CASSLANEAFF. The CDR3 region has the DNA TGTGCCAGCAGCTTAGCTAATGAAGCTTTCTTT.